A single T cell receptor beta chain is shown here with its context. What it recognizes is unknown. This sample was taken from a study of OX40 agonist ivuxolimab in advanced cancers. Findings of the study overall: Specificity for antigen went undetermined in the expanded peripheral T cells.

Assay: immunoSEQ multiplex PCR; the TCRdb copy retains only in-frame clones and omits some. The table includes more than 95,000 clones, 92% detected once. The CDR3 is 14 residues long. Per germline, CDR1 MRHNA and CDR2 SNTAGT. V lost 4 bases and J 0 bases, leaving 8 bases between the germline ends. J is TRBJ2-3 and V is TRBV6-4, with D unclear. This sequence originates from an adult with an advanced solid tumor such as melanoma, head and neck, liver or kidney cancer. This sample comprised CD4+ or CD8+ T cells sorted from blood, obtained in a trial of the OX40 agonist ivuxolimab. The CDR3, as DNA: TGTGCCAGCAGTGCCGAGTATAGCACAGATACGCAGTATTTT. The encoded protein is CASSAEYSTDTQYF.